This T cell receptor beta chain is from a study of blood T cells in healthy people across ages (dated by TCRdb to 2014 to 2015). With regard to the full study: In model experiments, roughly one uniquely barcoded TCR beta cDNA molecule per two T cells was captured by template switching. Using deep sequencing normalized with unique cDNA molecular identifiers, the study measured how TCR beta repertoire diversity changes with age. The donors were divided into four age groups: young (average 16 years), middle-aged (about 40), aged (approximately 62) and long-lived (about 84). To avoid experimental bias, donors of different ages were distributed randomly across sequencing lanes. The study analyzed two additional independent replicas of 1 million unique cDNA reads from the same blood draw for two donors, one aged 18 to 30 and one aged 80 or older.

Overall results and qualifications from the work: Compared with the aged group, more naive CD4+ T cells, fewer expanded clones and increased TCR diversity were shown by the long-lived group, suggesting age selection. Because donor CMV infection status was unknown, age-related changes in expanded clonotypes were potentially confounded. The percentage of naive T cells measured by flow cytometry correlated strongly with observed TCR beta diversity. As age increased, observed TCR beta diversity per million T cells dropped in a roughly linear way, and a significant reduction was already evident by age about 40. Estimates of total diversity from one million sequenced T cells were regarded as lower bounds and underestimates. Since profiling was done on bulk unsorted PBMCs, naive and antigen-experienced compartments could not be conclusively compared.

The method was 5' RACE. The instrument given in TCRdb is Illumina HiSeq 2500. A second PCR of about 6 to 11 cycles was run with a J-beta primer mix and a sample-barcoded 5' primer. Each TCR beta cDNA molecule received a unique molecular identifier from a template-switch 5' adaptor carrying 12 random nucleotides. Each sample yielded at least 2.5 million CDR3-containing paired-end reads. All of the RNA was converted into first-strand cDNA using the Mint cDNA synthesis kit, with a TRBC-specific oligonucleotide serving as the primer. Following uracil-DNA glycosylase treatment, all cDNA underwent a first 18-cycle PCR with the universal primers M1SS and BC2_uni_R. Under the source paper's analysis protocol: Each sample was normalized by randomly selecting 1 million high-quality reads, each carrying a distinct molecular identifier. Reads sharing molecular identifiers were discarded rather than binned into consensus sequences. MiTCR, run with a Q25 quality threshold and the strictest error-elimination algorithm, handled CDR3 identification, clonotype clustering and error correction. A nonparametric unseen species model using Euler transformation provided a lower-bound estimate of total TCR beta diversity. TCRdb handled the public reads itself, with Q25 trimming in fastp and clone calling in MiXCR, and kept productive beta chains. Identical CDR3 protein sequences are pooled into one entry, listed with their most common genes and DNA. It is TCRdb's table, rather than the study itself, that gives the V and J calls and clone size. For this sample there are about 700,000 distinct CDR3 sequences; about 32% appear just once. The top ten clonotypes cover roughly 15% of the sample.

At the junction V is shortened by 0 bases and J by 6 bases, with 12 bases in between. The CDR3 covers 14 residues, taking in both the cysteine and the phenylalanine. Of the read, only the CDR3 DNA is kept; its 42 bases are in frame from base 1. CDR1 and CDR2 are drawn from the germline V gene (reference sequence): DFQATT, SNEGSKA. Ten or more counts support this clonotype. Its target antigen remains unknown. No quality values exist for individual bases; no much larger clone is one base distant. The donors were 40 or so Caucasian individuals from Russia, aged roughly 6 to 100 years, who were systemically healthy. Ten milliliters of peripheral blood were collected from each donor into EDTA-treated Vacutainer tubes. PBMCs were isolated by Ficoll-Paque density-gradient centrifugation, with at least 6.5 million obtained per sample. Trizol reagent was used to extract total RNA from the PBMCs, yielding at least 6 micrograms per sample. For every donor, an aliquot of PBMCs went through flow cytometry to measure the percentages of naive CD45RAhigh/CD27high T cells.

Sequencing input: blood. The chain is encoded by TRBV20-1 joined to TRBJ1-5, with a weak D call of TRBD1 (5 bases match). The clonotype originates from a woman aged 80 or over in good health. Donor details come from another sample of the same person, matched by shared clones. The CDR3 sequence is CSAREALGVQPQHF. The bases are TGCAGTGCTAGAGAAGCCTTAGGGGTTCAGCCCCAGCATTTT.